The 6 T cell receptor beta chains below were found in one sample sequenced in a study of cytomegalovirus exposure and HLA in healthy donors. PCR used 60 Vbeta primers and 13 Jbeta primers. Measured with immunoSEQ multiplex PCR; TCRdb has only the in-frame clones, and not every one. The sample shows 100,000 to 130,000 clones, less than 85% of them seen only once. The sample comprised PBMCs. The receptors were sampled from a woman aged 40-49 years in good health and CMV-seropositive.

The chain recombines TRBV6-6 with TRBJ1-1; unclear D gene. Germline assignment: CDR1 MNHNY and CDR2 SVGAGI (reference sequence). This CDR3 comprises 13 residues. Trimming left V 6 bases short and J 5 bases short, with 13 bases between. The CDR3 loop is CASRTTTQTEAFF. The CDR3 coding sequence is TGTGCCAGCAGAACGACAACCCAGACTGAAGCTTTCTTT.

CDR3 sequence: CASSLGQGALETQYF. The CDR3 DNA reads as TGTGCCAGCAGCTTGGGACAGGGGGCCTTGGAGACCCAGTACTTC. This sequence joins TRBV11-2 and TRBJ2-5; 12 bases align to TRBD1. The trim removed 3 bases at V and 5 bases at J, leaving 4 bases unmatched. This CDR3 is 15 amino acids long. The V gene's germline CDR1 is SGHAT and CDR2 FQNNGV.

The chain has TRBV10-3 and TRBJ2-2; TRBD1 is a possible D gene (5 bases). Per the germline V gene, CDR1 is ENHRY and CDR2 is SYGVKD. Trimming stripped 4 bases from V and 1 base from J, with 7 bases between. The CDR3 is 14 amino acids. The CDR3 bases are TGTGCCATCAGTGGTGACAGGAACACCGGGGAGCTGTTTTTT. Translation: CAISGDRNTGELFF.

This CDR3 reads CASSIGTSGGNNEQFF. The CDR3 nucleotides are TGTGCCAGCAGCATCGGGACTAGCGGGGGGAACAATGAGCAGTTCTTC. The rearrangement uses TRBV7-9 and TRBJ2-1; TRBD2 matches at 15 bases. V was clipped by 5 bases and J by 5 bases; unmatched bases: 4. There are 16 residues in the CDR3. Germline V lookup: CDR1 SEHNR, CDR2 FQNEAQ (reference sequence).

This clone was recorded once. The V gene is TRBV4-1, the J gene TRBJ2-5; TRBD1 is a possible D gene (5 bases). V dropped 0 bases and J dropped 7 bases, with 12 bases sitting between them. Germline V gives CDR1 MGHRA, CDR2 YSYEKL. This CDR3 spans 14 amino acids. CDR3 residues: CASSQDVGLGTQYF. The CDR3 coding sequence is TGCGCCAGCAGCCAAGACGTGGGGCTGGGGACCCAGTACTTC.

V is TRBV4-2 and J is TRBJ1-6; 8 bases map to TRBD1. CDR1 and CDR2 (germline): LGHNA, YNFKEQ. CDR3 length: 16 amino acids. The V gene end was trimmed by 4 bases and the J gene end by 6 bases; junction bases not matched to a gene: 8. The CDR3 DNA reads as TGTGCCAGCAGCCGAGATCGACAGGGGACTAATTCACCCCTCCACTTT. Encoded protein: CASSRDRQGTNSPLHF.